The 22 T cell receptor beta chains presented below share a single source sample, sequenced in a study of cytomegalovirus exposure and HLA in healthy donors. Vbeta (60) and Jbeta (13) primers were used in the PCR. Generated by immunoSEQ multiplex PCR, the TCRdb table keeps only in-frame clones and is missing some. This table holds about 110,000 clones, 55% to 75% found once. What was sequenced was PBMCs. The receptors derive from a woman between 70 and 85 years old in good health and CMV-seropositive.

The chain recombines TRBV4-1 with TRBJ1-2; the D is unclear. V shed 0 bases and J shed 8 bases, with 13 bases lying between them. CDR1 is MGHRA, CDR2 YSYEKL, per germline. The CDR3 sequence is 14 residues long. This chain's CDR3 is CASSQEVRQRGYTF. The CDR3 DNA is TGCGCCAGCAGCCAAGAAGTGAGGCAACGGGGCTACACCTTC.

This clone was recorded only once. The rearrangement joins TRBV30 to TRBJ2-3; D call uncertain. In germline, CDR1 is GTSNPN, CDR2 SVGIG (reference sequence). CDR3 length: 13 amino acids. Between the trimmed V and J ends, which lost 0 bases and 6 bases, there was a span of 10 bases. The CDR3 loop is CAWSVRFRDTQYF. The CDR3 DNA follows: TGTGCCTGGAGTGTACGATTTCGGGATACGCAGTATTTT.

This chain uses TRBV2 with TRBJ1-5; TRBD1 might be the D (6 bases). V dropped 3 bases and J dropped 4 bases, with 10 bases sitting between them. Germline V gene data show CDR1 as SNHLY and CDR2 as FYNNEI. This CDR3 contains 14 residues. The CDR3 nucleotides are TGTGCCAGCAGTGAGGGACAAATGAATCAGCCCCAGCATTTT. Its translation: CASSEGQMNQPQHF.

V gene TRBV11-2 combines with J gene TRBJ2-2, with 10 nucleotides matching TRBD1. This CDR3 spans 15 amino acids. The J segment lost 10 bases and the V segment lost 3 bases, leaving 8 bases of the junction unmatched. Per the germline V gene, CDR1 is SGHAT and CDR2 is FQNNGV. This CDR3 is CASSFPLTGGAELFF. The CDR3 DNA reads TGTGCCAGCAGCTTCCCCTTGACAGGGGGCGCGGAGCTGTTTTTT.

The chain couples TRBV10-3 to TRBJ1-1; D is possibly TRBD1 (6 bases). Germline V CDR1 and CDR2: ENHRY, SYGVKD. The CDR3 runs 15 residues. With 4 bases removed from V and 5 bases from J, the gap between germline ends came to 17 bases. CDR3 DNA sequence: TGTGCCATCAGTGCGGACCAACAGGGAAGGACTGAAGCTTTCTTT. Protein: CAISADQQGRTEAFF.

V gene TRBV5-1 combines with J gene TRBJ1-3, with D perhaps matching TRBD1 (6 bases). Germline V lookup: CDR1 SGHRS, CDR2 YFSETQ. The V and J ends lost 4 bases and 2 bases respectively, with 13 bases between them. The CDR3 contains 15 residues. The CDR3 reads CASSVGGGPGNTIYF. DNA for the CDR3: TGCGCCAGCAGCGTCGGGGGGGGCCCTGGAAACACCATATATTTT.

The J gene is TRBJ2-7, the V gene TRBV2; D is possibly TRBD2 (6 bases). Germline V CDR1 and CDR2: SNHLY, FYNNEI. The CDR3 sequence is 12 residues long. Trimming removed 3 bases at V and 12 bases at J, with 15 bases between. The CDR3 sequence is CASSDGSGGWYF. Written as DNA, the CDR3 is TGTGCCAGCAGTGATGGGAGTGGAGGGTGGTACTTC.

As concerns this clone: As the CDR3 is not closed by the conserved phenylalanine or tryptophan, this likely results from a read error. This chain links TRBV7-9 with TRBJ1-1; D is ambiguous. The V end lost 2 bases, the J end lost 4 bases, and 11 bases lay between the germline ends. Looked up from germline, CDR1 is SEHNR and CDR2 is FQNEAQ (reference sequence). The CDR3 runs to 14 residues. CDR3 in DNA: TGTGCCAGCAGCTTATTTCTCTTGGGCACTGAAGCTTTCGTT. As protein: CASSLFLLGTEAFV.

The chain links TRBV19 to TRBJ1-2; D gene uncertain. This CDR3 is 12 amino acids long. Trimming pared 9 bases from V and 5 bases from J, leaving 13 bases between. CDR1 is LNHDA, CDR2 SQIVND, per germline (reference sequence). The CDR3 sequence is CASSDTTYGYTF. In DNA, the CDR3 is TGTGCCAGCTCAGACACAACTTATGGCTACACCTTC.

The V call is TRBV12-2, the J call TRBJ1-5; the table's D call, TRBD1, has no DNA check behind it. TRBV12-2 is noted as a pseudogene. This CDR3 spans 15 amino acids. CDR3 in DNA: TGTGCAAGTCGCTCCTCAGGGCATACCAATCAGCCCCAGCATTTT. It encodes CASRSSGHTNQPQHF.

The chain joins TRBV6-6 to TRBJ2-1, with 10 bases matching TRBD1. V trimming: 5 bases; J trimming: 6 bases; junction bases outside the gene matches: 4. The V gene's germline CDR1 is MNHNY and CDR2 SVGAGI (reference sequence). The CDR3 runs to 14 residues. The CDR3, as DNA: TGTGCCAGCAGTGACAGGGGGCTTATCAATGAGCAGTTCTTC. Translated: CASSDRGLINEQFF.

This clone was detected only once. J is TRBJ2-1 and V is TRBV12-5; TRBD2 agrees at 7 bases. The J segment lost 7 bases and the V segment lost 6 bases, leaving 6 bases of the junction unmatched. Germline values: CDR1 LGHNT, CDR2 FRNRAP. The CDR3 runs 13 residues. In nucleotides, the CDR3 is TGTGCTAGTGGAACGGGGGGAACGAATGAGCAGTTCTTC. It is translated as CASGTGGTNEQFF.

V usage is TRBV7-9 and J usage is TRBJ1-2; 12 positions match TRBD1. CDR1 is SEHNR and CDR2 is FQNEAQ in the germline V gene (reference sequence). V lost 5 bases and J lost 8; bases outside the gene matches: 6. This CDR3 is 14 amino acids long. Written as DNA, the CDR3 is TGTGCCAGCAGCCACGGGACAGGGGGCAACGGCTACACCTTC. Translating it yields CASSHGTGGNGYTF. Filled out from reference TRBV7-9 and TRBJ1-2, the complete variable domain reads DTGVSQNPRHKITKRGQNVTFRCDPISEHNRLYWYRQTLGQGPEFLTYFQNEAQLEKSRLLSDRFSAERPKGSFSTLEIQRTEQGDSAMYLCASSHGTGGNGYTFGSGTRLTVV.

The chain's CDR3 is CAISESGGTTYEQYF. The CDR3 nucleotides are TGTGCCATCAGTGAGTCGGGGGGGACAACTTACGAGCAGTACTTC. The V gene is TRBV10-3, the J gene TRBJ2-7, with D possibly TRBD2 on 7 matching bases. Trimming shortened V by 0 bases and J by 4 bases, and 13 bases separated the two germline ends. The CDR3 covers 15 residues. Looked up from germline, CDR1 is ENHRY and CDR2 is SYGVKD.

CDR3 residues: CAWVGDTGTNEQFF. DNA of the CDR3: TGTGCCTGGGTGGGGGATACCGGGACAAATGAGCAGTTCTTC. The gene calls are TRBV30 and TRBJ2-1, with D maybe TRBD1 (6 bases). The V end lost 5 bases, the J end lost 7 bases, and 18 bases lay between the germline ends. The CDR3 covers 14 residues. Germline V gene sequence: CDR1 GTSNPN, CDR2 SVGIG (reference sequence).

This chain links TRBV5-4 with TRBJ2-7, with 9 bases fitting TRBD1. The CDR3 consists of 14 residues. With V trimmed by 4 bases and J by 0 bases, 2 bases remained unmatched. Germline V gives CDR1 SGHNT, CDR2 YYREEE (reference sequence). CDR3 DNA: TGTGCCAGCAGCGCGACAGGGGGCTCCTACGAGCAGTACTTC. Amino acids: CASSATGGSYEQYF.

The rearrangement links TRBV6-5 to TRBJ2-2; possible D gene TRBD1, 6 bases. V was trimmed by 6 bases and J by 6 bases, leaving 11 bases between them. Germline lookup yields CDR1 MNHEY and CDR2 SVGAGI. This CDR3 has 13 residues. The CDR3 sequence is CASRATGPGELFF. In nucleotides, the CDR3 is TGTGCCAGCAGGGCAACAGGGCCCGGGGAGCTGTTTTTT.

The chain has TRBV30 and TRBJ1-3; 7 nucleotides match TRBD1. The V gene's germline CDR1 is GTSNPN and CDR2 SVGIG (reference sequence). V was pared by 5 bases and J by 0 bases, with 4 bases of the junction left unmatched. The CDR3 covers 14 residues. CDR3 coding DNA: TGTGCCTGGGCGACAGGGAGCTCTGGAAACACCATATATTTT. Translating gives CAWATGSSGNTIYF.

This chain uses TRBV30 with TRBJ2-3; TRBD2 agrees at 8 bases. CDR1 is GTSNPN and CDR2 is SVGIG in the germline V gene (reference sequence). The length of the CDR3 is 15 residues. Losses at the gene ends were 0 bases for V and 0 bases for J; bases not matched to a gene: 2. CDR3 sequence (DNA): TGTGCCTGGAGTGTAGGACTAGCTAGCACAGATACGCAGTATTTT. It is translated as CAWSVGLASTDTQYF.

The rearrangement links TRBV10-2 to TRBJ1-2, with D possibly matching TRBD1 (5 bases). The germline V and J ends were trimmed by 7 bases and 6 bases, with 21 bases remaining between them. Germline lookup yields CDR1 WSHSY and CDR2 SAAADI. This CDR3 has 15 amino acids. The DNA of the CDR3 is TGCGCCAGCACTGGACAAGGGGATGCAATAAATGGCTACACCTTC. Translation: CASTGQGDAINGYTF.

The chain carries TRBV14 and TRBJ2-5, with TRBD1 as a possible D gene (6 bases). Looked up from germline, CDR1 is SGHDN and CDR2 is FVKESK. Trimming cost V 1 base and J 2 bases, with 11 bases left between them. CDR3 length: 15 amino acids. CDR3 sequence reads: CASSQGQAAQETQYF. The CDR3 DNA sequence: TGTGCCAGCAGCCAAGGACAGGCCGCGCAAGAGACCCAGTACTTC.

The rearrangement links TRBV29-1 to TRBJ2-5; TRBD2 is a possible D gene (5 bases). The V end was cut by 4 bases, the J end by 4 bases, with 16 bases between. Germline CDR1 and CDR2: SQVTM and ANQGSEA. This CDR3 has 14 amino acids. DNA of the CDR3: TGCAGCGTTGGTTCGGACTCCCTGGGAGAGACCCAGTACTTC. Translating gives CSVGSDSLGETQYF.